This is a list of T cell receptor beta chains from one sample in a study of cytomegalovirus exposure and HLA in healthy donors. Assay used: immunoSEQ multiplex PCR; TCRdb lists only in-frame clones, some missing. The data contain 150,000 to 250,000 clones, 70% to 85% of them singletons. Material for sequencing was PBMCs. The receptor set was obtained from a young woman in good health and CMV-seropositive. The CDR3 runs from the conserved cysteine through the conserved F or W. A D gene is named only where the DNA matches it firmly. For some rows the clone size is stated as once, few or many, or as a class when expanded; others skip it.

>.|once|13|TRBV11-2|TRBJ1-1
CASSLGTETEAFF
TGTGCCAGCAGCTTAGGCACGGAGACTGAAGCTTTCTTT
>.|.|14|TRBV5-1|TRBJ2-4
CASSLAGEGNIQYF
TGCGCCAGCAGCCTAGCAGGGGAAGGGAACATTCAGTACTTC
>.|.|19|TRBV7-8|TRBJ2-6
CASSSPFNDTTQGANVLTF
TGTGCCAGCAGTTCCCCTTTTAACGACACCACCCAAGGGGCCAACGTCCTGACTTTC
>.|.|14|TRBV7-9|TRBJ2-3
CASSPHPGTDTQYF
TGTGCCAGCAGCCCCCACCCAGGCACAGATACGCAGTATTTT
>TRBD2|few|18|TRBV4-3|TRBJ2-7
CASSQEEGLAGRTYEQYF
TGCGCCAGCAGCCAAGAAGAGGGGCTAGCGGGGAGAACCTACGAGCAGTACTTC
>.|few|15|TRBV27|TRBJ2-7
CASSLRGGPFYEQYF
TGTGCCAGCAGTTTAAGGGGGGGCCCTTTCTACGAGCAGTACTTC
>.|.|13|TRBV2|TRBJ1-1
CASRLSIIAEAFF
TGTGCCAGCAGGCTATCCATCATCGCTGAAGCTTTCTTT
>TRBD1|.|15|TRBV6-5|TRBJ2-3
CASSIDRGRTDTQYF
TGTGCCAGCAGTATCGACAGGGGGCGCACAGATACGCAGTATTTT
>.|few|15|TRBV5-1|TRBJ1-4
CASNVGGATNEKLFF
TGCGCCAGCAATGTTGGAGGAGCAACTAATGAAAAACTGTTTTTT
>.|.|13|TRBV5-1|TRBJ2-1
CASARPPGNEQFF
TGCGCCAGCGCCCGACCCCCCGGGAATGAGCAGTTCTTC
>TRBD1|.|16|TRBV9|TRBJ2-3
CASSVEQGAITDTQYF
TGTGCCAGCAGCGTAGAACAGGGGGCGATCACAGATACGCAGTATTTT
>.|.|12|TRBV7-8|TRBJ2-5
CASSLEGGTQYF
TGTGCCAGCAGCCTGGAGGGCGGGACCCAGTACTTC
>TRBD1|few|14|TRBV15|TRBJ1-2
CATSTPTGEGGYTF
TGTGCCACCAGCACCCCGACAGGGGAGGGTGGCTACACCTTC
>TRBD2|.|17|TRBV18|TRBJ2-1
CASSPLSSGGPYNEQFF
TGTGCCAGCTCACCACTCTCCAGCGGGGGACCCTACAATGAGCAGTTCTTC
>TRBD2|once|17|TRBV29-1|TRBJ2-1
CSVAGLAGEGNYNEQFF
TGCAGCGTTGCGGGACTAGCGGGAGAGGGAAACTACAATGAGCAGTTCTTC
>TRBD1|.|16|TRBV5-1|TRBJ2-4
CASALGGSWAKNIQYF
TGCGCCAGCGCTTTAGGGGGCTCGTGGGCCAAAAACATTCAGTACTTC
>.|.|13|TRBV6-5|TRBJ1-5
CASGPGVGQPQHF
TGTGCCAGCGGCCCCGGGGTAGGTCAGCCCCAGCATTTT
>TRBD1|.|15|TRBV7-6|TRBJ1-3
CASSLGWTGSDTIYF
TGTGCCAGCAGCTTAGGTTGGACAGGGTCGGACACCATATATTTT
>.|.|18|TRBV15|TRBJ1-2
CATSRDQPRAGGLYGYTF
TGTGCCACCAGCAGAGATCAACCGAGGGCAGGCGGTTTATATGGCTACACCTTC
>.|.|12|TRBV29-1|TRBJ1-1
CSAETNRKEAFF
TGCAGCGCCGAGACTAACCGAAAGGAAGCTTTCTTT
>TRBD2|.|16|TRBV9|TRBJ2-7
CASSVETGGALGEQYF
TGTGCCAGCAGCGTAGAGACCGGGGGGGCCCTCGGCGAGCAGTACTTC
>.|.|14|TRBV6-5|TRBJ1-1
CASSYSRVVTEAFF
TGTGCCAGCAGTTACTCCAGGGTGGTCACTGAAGCTTTCTTT
>TRBD1|once|15|TRBV4-2|TRBJ1-1
CASSHGTDMNTEAFF
TGTGCCAGCAGCCATGGGACAGATATGAACACTGAAGCTTTCTTT
>.|.|13|TRBV5-6|TRBJ2-2
CASATANTGELFF
TGTGCCAGCGCGACAGCGAACACCGGGGAGCTGTTTTTT
>TRBD2|.|14|TRBV29-1|TRBJ2-2
CSGSSGGRTGELFF
TGCAGCGGAAGTAGCGGGGGGCGGACCGGGGAGCTGTTTTTT
>.|few|13|TRBV6-5|TRBJ2-7
CASSYPGMGEQYF
TGTGCCAGCAGTTACCCCGGGATGGGTGAGCAGTACTTC
>TRBD1|.|16|TRBV27|TRBJ1-3
CASSPRTGMTGNTIYF
TGTGCCAGCAGTCCTCGGACAGGGATGACCGGAAACACCATATATTTT
>TRBD1|.|14|TRBV7-9|TRBJ1-1
CASSLTGDRTEAFF
TGTGCCAGCAGTCTAACAGGGGACCGCACTGAAGCTTTCTTT
>TRBD2|.|15|TRBV6-5|TRBJ2-1
CASSPSGGSYNEQFF
TGTGCCAGCAGCCCTAGCGGGGGTTCCTACAATGAGCAGTTCTTC
>.|few|15|TRBV4-1|TRBJ2-1
CASSPVGGKDNEQFF
TGCGCCAGCAGCCCCGTTGGGGGGAAGGACAATGAGCAGTTCTTC
>.|.|14|TRBV27|TRBJ2-2
CASSLASSTGELFF
TGTGCCAGCAGTTTAGCCTCGAGCACCGGGGAGCTGTTTTTT
>.|once|11|TRBV6-5|TRBJ1-1
CATKTGEGAFF
TGTGCCACCAAAACGGGGGAGGGAGCTTTCTTT
>.|.|14|TRBV6-6|TRBJ2-5
CASSYRDKWETQYF
TGTGCCAGCAGTTACCGAGATAAGTGGGAGACCCAGTACTTC
>.|.|13|TRBV6-1|TRBJ1-1
CASNGQMNTEAFF
TGTGCCAGCAATGGGCAGATGAACACTGAAGCTTTCTTT
>TRBD1|few|16|TRBV5-1|TRBJ2-2
CASSLMGQVNTGELFF
TGCGCCAGCAGCTTAATGGGACAGGTGAACACCGGGGAGCTGTTTTTT
>.|.|15|TRBV18|TRBJ1-5
CASSPWEDSNQPQHF
TGTGCCAGCTCACCCTGGGAGGATAGCAATCAGCCCCAGCATTTT
>.|once|14|TRBV2|TRBJ2-1
CASTEVGLSYEQFF
TGTGCCAGCACCGAGGTAGGACTATCGTATGAGCAGTTCTTC
>TRBD1|.|15|TRBV19|TRBJ1-4
CASSITGTENEKLFF
TGTGCCAGTAGTATCACCGGGACAGAAAATGAAAAACTGTTTTTT
>.|.|15|TRBV10-3|TRBJ2-2
CAISERSSNTGELFF
TGTGCCATCAGTGAAAGGAGCTCGAACACCGGGGAGCTGTTTTTT
>.|.|13|TRBV7-9|TRBJ2-7
CASSLAPGYEQYF
TGTGCCAGCAGCTTAGCCCCCGGCTACGAGCAGTACTTC
>TRBD2|once|15|TRBV14|TRBJ2-2
CASSLRKRGTGELFF
TGTGCCAGCAGCCTTAGGAAGCGGGGCACCGGGGAGCTGTTTTTT
>TRBD2|.|13|TRBV2|TRBJ2-5
CASMGLAPETQYF
TGTGCCAGCATGGGACTAGCACCAGAGACCCAGTACTTC
>TRBD1|.|15|TRBV9|TRBJ2-7
CASSVDGQGVYEQYF
TGTGCCAGCAGCGTAGATGGACAGGGGGTATACGAGCAGTACTTC
>.|.|10|TRBV11-2|TRBJ1-2
CAIGDYGYTF
TGTGCCATAGGGGATTATGGCTACACCTTC
>.|.|15|TRBV4-1|TRBJ2-3
CASSQEAGYTDTQYF
TGCGCCAGCAGCCAAGAAGCAGGTTACACAGATACGCAGTATTTT
>TRBD2|.|18|TRBV7-2|TRBJ2-7
CASSARIQTSGGIYEQYF
TGTGCCAGCAGCGCACGAATCCAAACTAGCGGGGGGATATACGAGCAGTACTTC
>.|few|14|TRBV5-5|TRBJ2-3
CASSRDIGRDTQYF
TGTGCCAGCAGCCGAGACATAGGGAGAGATACGCAGTATTTT
>TRBD1|.|15|TRBV7-9|TRBJ2-1
CASSPTGASYNEQFF
TGTGCCAGCAGCCCAACAGGGGCCTCCTACAATGAGCAGTTCTTC
>.|.|11|TRBV7-2|TRBJ1-1
CASSSSRGAFF
TGTGCCAGCAGCTCCTCTCGGGGGGCTTTCTTT
>.|few|18|TRBV11-2|TRBJ2-7
CASSFWPPVSGVRYEQYF
TGTGCCAGCAGCTTTTGGCCCCCTGTCTCGGGAGTTAGGTACGAGCAGTACTTC
>TRBD2|.|15|TRBV7-2|TRBJ2-5
CASSLVSGGLGTQYF
TGTGCCAGCAGCTTAGTCAGCGGGGGTCTCGGGACCCAGTACTTC
>.|.|15|TRBV12-5|TRBJ2-1
CASGLIPGQGNEQFF
TGTGCTAGTGGTTTGATTCCGGGACAAGGGAATGAGCAGTTCTTC
>.|.|14|TRBV15|TRBJ2-7
CATSAGGTVGEQYF
TGTGCCACCAGCGCCGGGGGAACCGTGGGGGAGCAGTACTTC
>.|.|17|TRBV11-3|TRBJ2-1
CASSSSAFADSYNEQFF
TGTGCCAGCAGCTCTTCCGCTTTCGCGGACTCCTACAATGAGCAGTTCTTC
>.|.|15|TRBV9|TRBJ1-5
CASSVGSGLNQPQHF
TGTGCCAGCAGCGTTGGCAGTGGACTTAATCAGCCCCAGCATTTT